Following are 4 T cell receptor beta chains from one sample sequenced in a study of T-cell memory formation after mild COVID-19. TCRdb re-called the 5' RACE reads with MiXCR, one entry per CDR3 protein. The table lists 150,000 to 200,000 distinct CDR3 sequences, 11% of them singletons, with 3.5% to 4.5% in the top ten. Sequenced: PBMCs or a T cell subset sorted from them (not recorded which). The receptors originated from a man aged 18 to 29 who had mild COVID-19 (a few samples of this study predate the infection). Cell type and time point are not known.

This clonotype has only a few counts. The CDR3 DNA reads as TGTGCCAGCAGTTTACGAGGGGAGAACTTTAGTGGAAACACCATATATTTT. Translating gives CASSLRGENFSGNTIYF. V usage is TRBV12-3 or TRBV12-4 and J usage is TRBJ1-3; D perhaps matches TRBD1 (5 bases). CDR3 length: 17 amino acids. The V end lost 2 bases, the J end lost 3 bases, and 17 bases lay between the germline ends.

This clonotype was counted a few times. The chain links TRBV3-1 to TRBJ1-3; D is undetermined. The V gene's germline CDR1 is LGHDT and CDR2 YNNKEL (reference sequence). Trimming pared 1 base from V and 0 bases from J, leaving 7 bases between. The CDR3 totals 15 residues. CDR3 DNA: TGTGCCAGCAGCCAAGGGTCTCGCTCTGGAAACACCATATATTTT. Protein product: CASSQGSRSGNTIYF.

The chain employs TRBV29-1 and TRBJ2-7, with D possibly matching TRBD1 (5 bases). The ends were cut back, 7 bases at V and 0 bases at J, with 16 bases in the middle. The CDR3 consists of 14 residues. CDR1 is SQVTM, CDR2 ANQGSEA, per germline. The CDR3 loop is CSATGKASSYEQYF. As DNA, the CDR3 is TGCAGCGCCACAGGCAAAGCATCCTCCTACGAGCAGTACTTC.

This clonotype was observed a handful of times. V usage is TRBV4-3 and J usage is TRBJ1-2, with D unclear. V dropped 0 bases and J dropped 9 bases, with 11 bases sitting between them. The CDR3 length is 13 residues. CDR1 is LGHNA, CDR2 YSLEER, per germline. The CDR3 spells CASSQDLGGSYTF. The CDR3 bases are TGCGCCAGCAGCCAAGATTTAGGAGGTAGCTACACCTTC.